A single sample gave rise to the 27 T cell receptor beta chains below, sequenced in a study of breast tumors, draining lymph nodes, adjacent tissues. Each CDR3 protein gets one entry after TCRdb re-called the multiplex PCR reads with MiXCR. The data contain tens of thousands of distinct CDR3 sequences, more than 20% of them seen just once; the ten biggest clones take up 8%. Material: breast tumor tissue. These receptors were taken from a female donor with breast cancer. Some clones in this sample may be carry-over from other donors' samples.

This clonotype has at least ten counts. The chain combines TRBV27 with TRBJ1-6, with D possibly TRBD1 on 6 matching bases. Germline assignment: CDR1 MNHEY and CDR2 SMNVEV (reference sequence). V lost 5 bases to trimming and J lost 7 bases, with 18 bases between them. The length of the CDR3 is 16 residues. CDR3 DNA sequence: TGTGCCAGCAGTGGCACAGGAAAGGGGACAAATTCACCCCTCCACTTT. Protein product: CASSGTGKGTNSPLHF.

This clonotype was counted ten times or more. The chain has TRBV5-1 and TRBJ2-3; TRBD1 matches 7 bases. Unmatched junction bases numbered 6, after V lost 1 base and J lost 4 bases. This CDR3 spans 15 amino acids. Per germline, CDR1 SGHRS and CDR2 YFSETQ. The CDR3 coding sequence is TGCGCCAGCAGCTTGCAACAGGGGTTGGCAGATACGCAGTATTTT. Translation: CASSLQQGLADTQYF.

This clonotype was observed at least ten times. This chain links TRBV9 with TRBJ2-7; D gene ambiguous. The CDR3 spans 15 residues. Trimming removed 2 bases at V and 3 bases at J, with 15 bases between. From germline, CDR1 is SGDLS and CDR2 YYNGEE. In DNA, the CDR3 is TGTGCCAGCAGCGTGGCCCCGGACGGAGACTACGAGCAGTACTTC. Translated, it gives CASSVAPDGDYEQYF.

This clonotype turned up a few times. The chain employs TRBV27 and TRBJ2-3; 10 bases are a match to TRBD2. The CDR3 extends over 16 amino acids. V gave up 4 bases and J gave up 1 base; unmatched junction bases: 5. Germline V gene sequence: CDR1 MNHEY, CDR2 SMNVEV (reference sequence). In nucleotides, the CDR3 is TGTGCCAGCAGTTCCCTAGCGGGGGACCGCACAGATACGCAGTATTTT. This encodes CASSSLAGDRTDTQYF.

The gene calls are TRBV20-1 and TRBJ2-1; 10 bases line up with TRBD2. CDR1 is DFQATT, CDR2 SNEGSKA, per germline (reference sequence). The CDR3 covers 15 residues. V was clipped by 5 bases and J by 3 bases; unmatched bases: 7. CDR3 amino acids: CSAVVTSGYYNEQFF. CDR3 nucleotides: TGCAGTGCTGTCGTGACTAGCGGGTACTACAATGAGCAGTTCTTC.

This clonotype came up many times. The genes are TRBV29-1 and TRBJ1-2, with no clear D. CDR3 length: 11 residues. The V end lost 5 bases, the J end lost 6 bases, and 10 bases lay between the germline ends. CDR1 and CDR2 from the germline V gene are SQVTM and ANQGSEA. CDR3: CSVLAGDGYTF. The CDR3 nucleotides are TGCAGCGTTCTCGCCGGGGATGGCTACACCTTC.

This clonotype was observed at least ten times. The V and J genes are TRBV6-2 or TRBV6-3 and TRBJ2-1; 9 positions agree with TRBD2. The J segment lost 4 bases and the V segment lost 6 bases, leaving 4 bases of the junction unmatched. The CDR3 has 14 residues. Germline V lookup: CDR1 MNHEY, CDR2 SVGEGT. DNA for the CDR3: TGTGCCAGCAGAGGACTAGCGAGATACAATGAGCAGTTCTTC. Protein product: CASRGLARYNEQFF.

This clonotype is medium-sized. The CDR3 nucleotides are TGCAGTGCTAGGGATGACAGTAGCTCTGGAAACACCATATATTTT. Protein sequence: CSARDDSSSGNTIYF. The genes are TRBV20-1 and TRBJ1-3; tentative D call: TRBD1 (5 bases). Germline V lookup: CDR1 DFQATT, CDR2 SNEGSKA (reference sequence). V lost 3 bases and J 0 bases, leaving 12 bases between the germline ends. There are 15 residues in the CDR3.

This clonotype was detected only once. The J gene is TRBJ2-1, the V gene TRBV4-2; TRBD2 aligns across 12 bases. Germline V gene data show CDR1 as LGHNA and CDR2 as YNFKEQ. The V gene end was trimmed by 3 bases and the J gene end by 7 bases; junction bases not matched to a gene: 7. This CDR3 spans 16 amino acids. In nucleotides, the CDR3 is TGTGCCAGCAGCCACGACGGACTAGCGGGACATAATGAGCAGTTCTTC. The encoded protein is CASSHDGLAGHNEQFF.

The rearrangement links TRBV6-5 to TRBJ2-6, with D tentatively TRBD1 (6 bases). V lost 6 bases and J lost 2, with 11 bases in between. The length of the CDR3 is 15 residues. Germline V lookup: CDR1 MNHEY, CDR2 SVGAGI. CDR3 sequence reads: CASRDTGTGANVLTF. Here the CDR3 DNA reads TGTGCCAGCAGAGATACAGGGACTGGGGCCAACGTCCTGACTTTC.

Details on this clonotype: A much larger clone lies one base from this, so it may be a read error. J is TRBJ2-7 and V is TRBV3-1; no clear D. V was shortened by 5 bases and J by 6 bases, with 11 bases between the two germline ends. This CDR3 contains 12 residues. Germline V gives CDR1 LGHDT, CDR2 YNNKEL (reference sequence). In DNA form, the CDR3 reads TGTGCCAGCAGCACCTCGTGGTGCGAGCAGTACTTC. As protein: CASSTSWCEQYF.

This clonotype was seen many times. The gene calls are TRBV7-9 and TRBJ1-5; TRBD1 might be the D (5 bases). The germline CDR1 and CDR2 sequences are SEHNR and FQNEAQ (reference sequence). The CDR3 length is 14 residues. Trimming left V 3 bases short and J 3 bases short, with 9 bases between. Written as DNA, the CDR3 is TGTGCCAGCAGCTTGATGGACACCAATCAGCCCCAGCATTTT. This sequence encodes CASSLMDTNQPQHF.

This clonotype appeared many times. This sequence joins TRBV5-8 and TRBJ1-1, with TRBD1 matching over 12 bases. CDR1 and CDR2 from the germline V gene are SGHTS and YDEGEE. V shed 3 bases and J 4 bases; nucleotides not matched to a gene: 10. The CDR3 is 17 residues long. The CDR3 DNA reads TGTGCCAGCAGCTCCGGGACAGGGGGCGATCTTCTCACTGAAGCTTTCTTT. Translation: CASSSGTGGDLLTEAFF.

This clonotype has at least ten counts. The V and J genes are TRBV5-1 and TRBJ2-7; 10 nucleotides align to TRBD1. Germline V lookup: CDR1 SGHRS, CDR2 YFSETQ. This CDR3 is 15 amino acids long. V trimming: 1 base; J trimming: 6 bases; junction bases outside the gene matches: 7. The CDR3 region is CASSLRPGTGAEQYF. CDR3 in DNA: TGCGCCAGCAGCTTGCGTCCCGGGACAGGGGCCGAGCAGTACTTC.

The chain combines TRBV6-5 with TRBJ1-6; 7 bases agree with TRBD1. The V gene end was trimmed by 4 bases and the J gene end by 13 bases; junction bases not matched to a gene: 13. Germline V lookup: CDR1 MNHEY, CDR2 SVGAGI. The CDR3 has 15 amino acids. Here the CDR3 reads CASSSGQSNNLPLHF. CDR3 in DNA: TGTGCCAGCAGTTCGGGACAGAGCAATAATTTGCCCCTCCACTTT.

This clonotype was counted many times. The V and J genes are TRBV14 and TRBJ2-2, with 8 bases matching TRBD1. This CDR3 region has 14 residues. V was pared by 2 bases and J by 7 bases, with 3 bases of the junction left unmatched. The germline V gene has CDR1 SGHDN and CDR2 FVKESK. The CDR3 DNA sequence: TGTGCCAGCAGCCAACCAGGGGGCATCGGGGAGCTGTTTTTT. It encodes CASSQPGGIGELFF.

In its sample, this clonotype was seen many times. The CDR3 DNA follows: TGTGCCAGTAGTGCGGGGTGGGACGGTGCCTACGAGCAGTACTTC. It is translated as CASSAGWDGAYEQYF. The chain couples TRBV19 to TRBJ2-7; possibly TRBD2 for D (6 bases). Germline V gene sequence: CDR1 LNHDA, CDR2 SQIVND (reference sequence). The CDR3 length is 15 residues. V gave up 5 bases and J gave up 2 bases, with 16 bases separating them.

By share of the sample, this clonotype is medium-sized. The V call is TRBV5-5, the J call TRBJ2-7; D remains unclear. Per the germline V gene, CDR1 is SGHKS and CDR2 is YYEKEE (reference sequence). Between the trimmed V and J ends, which lost 5 bases and 3 bases, there was a span of 12 bases. This CDR3 comprises 13 residues. The CDR3 DNA reads as TGTGCCAGCAGGCTCTCCGGCTACTACGAGCAGTACTTC. This gives the protein CASRLSGYYEQYF.

This clonotype came up many times. The rearrangement uses TRBV7-9 and TRBJ2-3; D is ambiguous. Trimming removed 4 bases from V and 4 bases from J, with 15 bases in between. Germline V gene sequence: CDR1 SEHNR, CDR2 FQNEAQ (reference sequence). CDR3 length equals 15 residues. CDR3 sequence (DNA): TGTGCCAGCAGCTCCCGAGGTAGTGACTCAGATACGCAGTATTTT. Encoded protein: CASSSRGSDSDTQYF.

The rearrangement joins TRBV20-1 to TRBJ2-6; no firm D call. Trimming removed 3 bases from V and 11 bases from J, with 14 bases in between. Per the germline V gene, CDR1 is DFQATT and CDR2 is SNEGSKA (reference sequence). The length of the CDR3 is 13 residues. This CDR3 is CSASPQLGDVLTF. CDR3 DNA sequence: TGCAGTGCTAGCCCGCAGCTTGGCGACGTCCTGACTTTC.

The V call is TRBV10-3, the J call TRBJ1-1, with 7 bases that match TRBD1. The trim removed 8 bases at V and 0 bases at J, leaving 3 bases unmatched. There are 13 residues in the CDR3. CDR1 is ENHRY and CDR2 is SYGVKD in the germline V gene. Here the CDR3 reads CAIRDSMNTEAFF. CDR3 DNA: TGTGCCATCCGGGACAGCATGAACACTGAAGCTTTCTTT.

This clonotype was seen many times. The chain recombines TRBV25-1 with TRBJ2-7; D may be TRBD1 (5 bases). Germline-derived CDR1 and CDR2 are MGHDK and SYGVNS. The CDR3 sequence is 12 residues long. The germline V and J ends were trimmed by 7 bases and 3 bases, with 10 bases remaining between them. The DNA for the CDR3 is TGTGCCAGCAAGACAGAGAACTACGAGCAGTACTTC. Translation gives CASKTENYEQYF.

Comments on this clonotype: This may come from a read error, since a much larger clone is one base off. J is TRBJ2-7 and V is TRBV30; TRBD2 is a possible D gene (7 bases). Germline V gene data show CDR1 as GTSNPN and CDR2 as SVGIG (reference sequence). This CDR3 spans 15 amino acids. Trimming took 4 bases from V and 4 from J, leaving 20 bases between them. The CDR3 loop reads CAWNTPGRGAYEQYF. CDR3 coding DNA: TGTGCCTGGAATACCCCGGGACGGGGGGCATACGAGCAGTACTTC.

This clonotype was detected ten times or more. This rearrangement joins TRBV3-1 to TRBJ1-2; no clear D. Germline loops: CDR1 LGHDT, CDR2 YNNKEL (reference sequence). The CDR3 is made up of 17 amino acids. V shed 0 bases and J shed 4 bases, with 18 bases lying between them. The CDR3 loop is CASSQELGAVGFYGYTF. DNA of the CDR3: TGTGCCAGCAGCCAAGAGCTAGGTGCCGTCGGATTCTATGGCTACACCTTC.

This clonotype was found a few times. The V and J genes are TRBV3-1 and TRBJ2-2, with a possible D match to TRBD1 (5 bases). The V gene's germline CDR1 is LGHDT and CDR2 YNNKEL (reference sequence). Between the trimmed V and J ends, which lost 0 bases and 6 bases, there was a span of 5 bases. The CDR3 is 13 amino acids. CDR3 bases: TGTGCCAGCAGCCAAGACAGGGCCGGGGAGCTGTTTTTT. Protein product: CASSQDRAGELFF.

In the case of this clonotype: Being one base from a much bigger clone, this may be a read error. The V gene is TRBV28, the J gene TRBJ1-6; possible D gene TRBD1, 5 bases. The CDR3 has 15 amino acids. Germline V lookup: CDR1 MDHEN, CDR2 SYDVKM. CDR3 coding DNA: TGTGTCAGCAGCTTCAAGGGCTTGAGGACATCACCCCTCCACTTT. As protein: CVSSFKGLRTSPLHF.

This chain links TRBV5-6 with TRBJ2-3, with unresolved D. The CDR3 spans 13 residues. The germline V gene has CDR1 SGHDT and CDR2 YYEEEE. V was pared by 6 bases and J by 3 bases, with 11 bases between. Here the CDR3 DNA reads TGTGCCAGCATCTCGACGGTGACAGATACGCAGTATTTT. The encoded protein is CASISTVTDTQYF. Full variable domain (outside the CDR3, taken from reference TRBV5-6 and TRBJ2-3): DAGVTQSPTHLIKTRGQQVTLRCSPKSGHDTVSWYQQALGQGPQFIFQYYEEEERQRGNFPDRFSGHQFPNYSSELNVNALLLGDSALYLCASISTVTDTQYFGPGTRLTVL.